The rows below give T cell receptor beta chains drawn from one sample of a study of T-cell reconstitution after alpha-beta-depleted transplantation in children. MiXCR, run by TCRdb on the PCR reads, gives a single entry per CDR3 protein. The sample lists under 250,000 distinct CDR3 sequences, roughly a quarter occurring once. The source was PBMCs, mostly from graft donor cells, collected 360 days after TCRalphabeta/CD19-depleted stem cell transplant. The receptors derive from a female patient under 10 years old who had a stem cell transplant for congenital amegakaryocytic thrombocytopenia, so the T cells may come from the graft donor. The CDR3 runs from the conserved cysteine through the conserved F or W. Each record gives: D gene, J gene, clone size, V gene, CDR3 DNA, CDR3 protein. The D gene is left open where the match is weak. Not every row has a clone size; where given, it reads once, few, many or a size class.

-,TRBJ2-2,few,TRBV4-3,TGCGCCAGCAGCCAAGACTTTGGTACGCCGAACACCGGGGAGCTGTTTTTT,CASSQDFGTPNTGELFF
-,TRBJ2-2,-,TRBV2,TGTGCCAGCAGTGAAGGGCTAGCCACCGGGGAGCTGTTTTTT,CASSEGLATGELFF
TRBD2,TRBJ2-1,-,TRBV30,TGTGCCTGGGCCGCGGGAGGGCCCCGCTCCTACAATGAGCAGTTCTTC,CAWAAGGPRSYNEQFF
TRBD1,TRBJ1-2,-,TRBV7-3,TGTGCCAGCAGCTCAGACAGGGCTGGCTACACCTTC,CASSSDRAGYTF
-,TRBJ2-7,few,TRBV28,TGTGCCAGCAGTTTCCACCTCGAGCTCCACGAGCAGTACTTC,CASSFHLELHEQYF
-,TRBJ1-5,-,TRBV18,TGTGCCAGCTCACCAGAGGGCCGGAATCAGCCCCAGCATTTT,CASSPEGRNQPQHF
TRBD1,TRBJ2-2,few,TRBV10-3,TGTGCCATCACCCCAGGACAGGGGCAGAGCACCGGGGAGCTGTTTTTT,CAITPGQGQSTGELFF
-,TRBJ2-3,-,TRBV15,TGTGCCACCAGCAGTGACAGGTGGGCAGATACGCAGTATTTT,CATSSDRWADTQYF
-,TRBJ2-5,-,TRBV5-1,TGCGCCAGCAGCTTGGCCGTGGGGATGGAGACCCAGTACTTC,CASSLAVGMETQYF
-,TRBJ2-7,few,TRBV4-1,TGCGCCAGCAGCCAAAGTATCAGGGGAGGTGAGCAGTACTTC,CASSQSIRGGEQYF
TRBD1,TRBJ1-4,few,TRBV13,TGTGCCAGCAGCTTCGCAGGGGGGAATGAAAAACTGTTTTTT,CASSFAGGNEKLFF
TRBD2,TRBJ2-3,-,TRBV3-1,TGTGCCAGCAGCCTCGGACTAGTGACGGATACGCAGTATTTT,CASSLGLVTDTQYF
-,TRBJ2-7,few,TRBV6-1,TGTGCCAGCTCTAAGGGCTCCTGGAGCACGACGGGCTACGAGCAGTACTTC,CASSKGSWSTTGYEQYF
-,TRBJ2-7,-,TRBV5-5,TGTGCCAGCAGCTTAGGACAGTTAAGCTCCTACGAGCAGTACTTC,CASSLGQLSSYEQYF
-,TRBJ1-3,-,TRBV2,TGTGCCAGCAGTGAAGGTCTTCCAGGGACTGTCTCTGGAAACACCATATATTTT,CASSEGLPGTVSGNTIYF
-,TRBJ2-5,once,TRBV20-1,TGCGTAGGACGGGGACAAGAGACCCAGTACTTC,CVGRGQETQYF
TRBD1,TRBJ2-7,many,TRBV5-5,TGTGCCAGCAGCTTGTCGGGACAGGGGATCGACGAGCAGTACTTC,CASSLSGQGIDEQYF
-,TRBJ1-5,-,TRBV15,TGTGCCACCAGCAGAGATCTCGGGACAAATAATCAGCCCCAGCATTTT,CATSRDLGTNNQPQHF
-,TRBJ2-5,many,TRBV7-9,TGTGCCAGCAGCTTATTCAGCCAAGAGACCCAGTACTTC,CASSLFSQETQYF
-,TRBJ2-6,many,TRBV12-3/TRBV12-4,TGTGCCAGCAGTTTAAGGGTAAGGGCAACGGACCTGACTTTC,CASSLRVRATDLTF
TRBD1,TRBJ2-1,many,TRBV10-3,TGTGCCATCAGTTGGACAGGGTACAATGAGCAGTTCTTC,CAISWTGYNEQFF
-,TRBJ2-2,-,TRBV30,TGTGCCAGAGAGAACCCGGGACGATCGAACACCGGGGAGCTGTTTTTT,CARENPGRSNTGELFF
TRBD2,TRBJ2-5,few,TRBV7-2,TGTGCCAGCAGCCGTAGCGGGAGGGCCGACGAGACCCAGTACTTC,CASSRSGRADETQYF
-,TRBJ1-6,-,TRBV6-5,TGTGCCAGCAGTTCCGGGGGGAAGAATTCACCCCTCCACTTT,CASSSGGKNSPLHF
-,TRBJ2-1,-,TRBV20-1,TGCAGTGCTAAAACTAGAAATATCGTTGAGCAGTTCTTC,CSAKTRNIVEQFF
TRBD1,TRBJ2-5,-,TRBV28,TGTGCCAGCAGTTTTTTTTCCGCAGGGGGAGAGACCCAGTACTTC,CASSFFSAGGETQYF
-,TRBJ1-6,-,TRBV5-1,TGCGCCAGCAGCTTGGAAGGGGAAAGCTCACCCCTCCACTTT,CASSLEGESSPLHF
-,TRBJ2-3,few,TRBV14,TGTGCCAGCAGCCAAGATCGGGCGGATACGCAGTATTTT,CASSQDRADTQYF
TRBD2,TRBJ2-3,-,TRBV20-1,TGCAGTGCTGGGAGGACGGGGGGGCTAGATACGCAGTATTTT,CSAGRTGGLDTQYF
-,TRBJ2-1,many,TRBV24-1,TGTGCCACCAGTGATTTTCGATTCCAGGACGGTGAGCAGTTCTTC,CATSDFRFQDGEQFF
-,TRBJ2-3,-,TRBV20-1,TGCAGTGCCAGGCTACAGCAGAATTTCGATACGCAGTATTTT,CSARLQQNFDTQYF
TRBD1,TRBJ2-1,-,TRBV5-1,TGCGCCAGCAGCGAGGACAGGGGGCTTAGGACATACAATGAGCAGTTCTTC,CASSEDRGLRTYNEQFF
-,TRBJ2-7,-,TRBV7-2,TGTGCCAGCAGCTTCCGCCTGGGTACCTACGAGCAGAACTTC,CASSFRLGTYEQNF
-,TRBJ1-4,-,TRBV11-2,TGTGCCAGCAGCTTACCTCCGCCCCGGATAGATGAAAAACTGTTTTTT,CASSLPPPRIDEKLFF
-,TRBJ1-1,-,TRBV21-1,TGTGCCAGCAGCAAAGAGGGGGCCGAGAACACTGAAGCTTTCTTT,CASSKEGAENTEAFF
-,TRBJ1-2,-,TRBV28,TGTGCCAGCAGTCGGACCCTCCATATTGACTATGGCTACACCTTC,CASSRTLHIDYGYTF
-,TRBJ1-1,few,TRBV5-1,TGCGCCAGCAGCTTGTTACAGCTGAACACTGAAGCTTTCTTT,CASSLLQLNTEAFF
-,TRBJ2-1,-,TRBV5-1,TGCGCCAGCAGCTTGGATCGGGGAAGCTCCTACAATGAGCAGTTCTTC,CASSLDRGSSYNEQFF
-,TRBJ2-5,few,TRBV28,TGTGCCAGCAGTTTCGAGAGAGCTAAAGAGACCCAGTACTTC,CASSFERAKETQYF
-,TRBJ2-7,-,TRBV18,TGTGCCAGCTCACCCCCCCATGGAGGCGAGCAGTACTTC,CASSPPHGGEQYF
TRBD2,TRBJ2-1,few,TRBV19,TGTGCCAGTAGTCTAAGGACTAGCGGGAGGTCCTACAATGAGCAGTTCTTC,CASSLRTSGRSYNEQFF
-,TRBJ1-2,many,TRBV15,TGTGCCACCAGCAAAGCAGGCGGGAACTATGGCTACACCTTC,CATSKAGGNYGYTF
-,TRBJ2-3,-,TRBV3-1,TGTGCCAGCAGCCCTGCGGGACTTGCTAGCACAGATACGCAGTATTTT,CASSPAGLASTDTQYF
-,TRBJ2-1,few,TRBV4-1,TGCGCCAGCTCATCCGGGACAAGAGATAATGAGCAGTTCTTC,CASSSGTRDNEQFF
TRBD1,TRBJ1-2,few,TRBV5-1,TGCGCCAGCAGCCCTACCGGACAGGGAGAGGGCTACACCTTC,CASSPTGQGEGYTF
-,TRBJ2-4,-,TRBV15,TGTGCCACCAGCAGAGATCTAACACGGGGGCAAAGACTAGCCAAAAACATTCAGTACTTC,CATSRDLTRGQRLAKNIQYF
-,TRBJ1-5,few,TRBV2,TGTGCCAGCAGTGAACCCGGACACCGCAATCAGCCCCAGCATTTT,CASSEPGHRNQPQHF
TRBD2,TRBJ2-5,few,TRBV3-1,TGTGCCAGCAGCCAAGATTCCAGCGGGGGGGAGACCCAGTACTTC,CASSQDSSGGETQYF
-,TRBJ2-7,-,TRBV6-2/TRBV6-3,TGTGCCAGCGGCGGCTACGAGCAGTACTTC,CASGGYEQYF
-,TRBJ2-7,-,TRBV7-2,TGTGCCAGCAGCTTGGGGTGGTCCGAGCAGTACTTC,CASSLGWSEQYF
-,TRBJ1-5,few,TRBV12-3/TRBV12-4,TGTGCCAGCAGTTACCCTGGACAGATCAATCAGCCCCAGCATTTT,CASSYPGQINQPQHF
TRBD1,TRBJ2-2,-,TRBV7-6,TGTGCCAGCACCGCTAGGGGGCGAGACACCGGGGAGCTGTTTTTT,CASTARGRDTGELFF
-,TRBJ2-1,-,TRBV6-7,TGTGCCAGCAGTTACGGCGCGGGCTCGGGGGATGAGCAGTTCTTC,CASSYGAGSGDEQFF